The rows below give T cell receptor beta chains drawn from one sample of a study of blood T cell repertoires in COVID-19. The repertoire was sequenced with immunoSEQ multiplex PCR; TCRdb's copy has only in-frame clones and lacks some. The table lists about 260,000 clones, around 82% of them singletons. The sample was peripheral blood. These receptors all stem from a woman in her forties or fifties who had recovered from COVID-19. Both conserved end residues are part of each CDR3. The D gene is left open where the match is weak. For some rows the clone size is stated as once, few or many, or as a class when expanded; others skip it.

D	V	J	size	DNA	CDR3
.	TRBV5-1	TRBJ1-2	.	TGCGCCAGCAGCCCGCGAGGGCAGGAAACGCACTATGGCTACACCTTC	CASSPRGQETHYGYTF
TRBD1	TRBV7-3	TRBJ2-2	.	TGTGCCAGCAGCACCTACCCCCCGGGACAGGGGGCGTCCGGGGAGCTGTTTTTT	CASSTYPPGQGASGELFF
.	TRBV12-3/TRBV12-4	TRBJ1-5	.	TGTGCCAGCAGTGACGGAGCCAATTCGCCCCAGCATTTT	CASSDGANSPQHF
.	TRBV5-1	TRBJ2-1	.	TGCGCCAGCAGCACAGGTAGTTCTGCACAACCCAATGAGCAGTTCTTC	CASSTGSSAQPNEQFF
.	TRBV5-5	TRBJ2-7	.	TGTGCCAGCAGCTTGACAGGGAACTCCTACGAGCAGTACTTC	CASSLTGNSYEQYF
.	TRBV7-6	TRBJ1-4	few	TGTGCCAGCAGCTTGGCAGGCCCCTATGAAAAACTGTTTTTT	CASSLAGPYEKLFF
TRBD2	TRBV27	TRBJ2-7	.	TGTGCCAGCAGTTTAGACCCGGGACTAGCTGGCGAAGAGCAGTACTTC	CASSLDPGLAGEEQYF
TRBD2	TRBV30	TRBJ2-3	.	TGTGCTATGTACGATAGCGGGAGTACAGATACGCAGTATTTT	CAMYDSGSTDTQYF
TRBD2	TRBV7-6	TRBJ2-7	.	TGTGCCAGCAGCTTAGTAGCGGGCTCCTACGAGCAGTACTTC	CASSLVAGSYEQYF
.	TRBV7-6	TRBJ2-1	.	TGTGCCAGCAGCTTAGGTGACATCTTCCTCTCCTACAATGAGCAGTTCTTC	CASSLGDIFLSYNEQFF
.	TRBV7-2	TRBJ1-3	.	TGTGCCAGCAGTCCCTGGCTAGGGGCGGGAAACACCATATATTTT	CASSPWLGAGNTIYF
.	TRBV2	TRBJ1-2	.	TGTGCCAGTTCCAGGGTTACTAACTATGGCTACACCTTC	CASSRVTNYGYTF